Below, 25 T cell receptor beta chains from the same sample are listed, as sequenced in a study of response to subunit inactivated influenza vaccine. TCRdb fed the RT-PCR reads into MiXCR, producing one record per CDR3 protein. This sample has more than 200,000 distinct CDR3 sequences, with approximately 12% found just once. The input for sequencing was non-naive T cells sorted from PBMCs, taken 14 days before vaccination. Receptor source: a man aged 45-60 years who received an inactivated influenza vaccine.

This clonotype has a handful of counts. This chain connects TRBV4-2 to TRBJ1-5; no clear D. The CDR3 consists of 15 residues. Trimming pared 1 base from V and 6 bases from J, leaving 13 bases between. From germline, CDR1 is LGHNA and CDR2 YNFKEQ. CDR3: CASSQGLGWAQPQHF. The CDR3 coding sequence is TGTGCCAGCAGCCAAGGACTCGGATGGGCTCAGCCCCAGCATTTT.

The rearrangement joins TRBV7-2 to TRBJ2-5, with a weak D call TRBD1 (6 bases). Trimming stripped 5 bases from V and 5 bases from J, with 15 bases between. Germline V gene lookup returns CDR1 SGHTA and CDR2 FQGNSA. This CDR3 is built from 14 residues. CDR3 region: CASSPTTGRETQYF. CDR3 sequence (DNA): TGTGCCAGCAGCCCTACGACAGGACGGGAGACCCAGTACTTC.

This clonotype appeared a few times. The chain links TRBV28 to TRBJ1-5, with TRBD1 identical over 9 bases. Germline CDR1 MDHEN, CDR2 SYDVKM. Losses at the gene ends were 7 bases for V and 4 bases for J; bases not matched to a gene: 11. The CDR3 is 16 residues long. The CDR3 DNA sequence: TGTGCCAGCACGCCTCAGGGACAGGGAAATAATCAGCCCCAGCATTTT. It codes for CASTPQGQGNNQPQHF.

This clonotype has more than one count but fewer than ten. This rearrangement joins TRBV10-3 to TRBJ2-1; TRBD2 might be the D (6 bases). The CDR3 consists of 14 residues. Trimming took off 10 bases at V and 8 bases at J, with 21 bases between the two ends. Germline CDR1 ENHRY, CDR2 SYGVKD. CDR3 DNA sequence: TGTGCCACTTATAACCGGGACTCCAGCGATGAGCAGTTCTTC. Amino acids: CATYNRDSSDEQFF.

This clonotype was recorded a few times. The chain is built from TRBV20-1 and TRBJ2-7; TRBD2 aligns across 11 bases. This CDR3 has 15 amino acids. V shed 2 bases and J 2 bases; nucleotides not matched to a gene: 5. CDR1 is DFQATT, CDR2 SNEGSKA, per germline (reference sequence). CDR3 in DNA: TGCAGTGCTAGAACCGGGACTAGCGGCGCCTACGAGCAGTACTTC. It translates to CSARTGTSGAYEQYF.

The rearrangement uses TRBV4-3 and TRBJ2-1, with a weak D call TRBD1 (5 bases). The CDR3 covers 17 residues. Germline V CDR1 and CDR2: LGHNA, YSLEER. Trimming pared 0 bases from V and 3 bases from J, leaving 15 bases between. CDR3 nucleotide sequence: TGCGCCAGCAGCCAAGAACCTCAGGGTATCGTCTACAATGAGCAGTTCTTC. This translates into CASSQEPQGIVYNEQFF.

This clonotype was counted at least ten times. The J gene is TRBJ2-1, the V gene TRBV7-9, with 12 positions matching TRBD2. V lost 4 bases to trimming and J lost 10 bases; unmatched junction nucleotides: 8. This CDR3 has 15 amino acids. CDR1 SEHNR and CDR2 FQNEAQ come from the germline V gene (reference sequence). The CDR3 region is CASSSLGLAGREQFF. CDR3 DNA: TGTGCCAGCAGCTCTCTAGGACTAGCGGGAAGGGAGCAGTTCTTC. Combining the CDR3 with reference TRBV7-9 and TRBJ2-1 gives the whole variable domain DTGVSQNPRHKITKRGQNVTFRCDPISEHNRLYWYRQTLGQGPEFLTYFQNEAQLEKSRLLSDRFSAERPKGSFSTLEIQRTEQGDSAMYLCASSSLGLAGREQFFGPGTRLTVL.

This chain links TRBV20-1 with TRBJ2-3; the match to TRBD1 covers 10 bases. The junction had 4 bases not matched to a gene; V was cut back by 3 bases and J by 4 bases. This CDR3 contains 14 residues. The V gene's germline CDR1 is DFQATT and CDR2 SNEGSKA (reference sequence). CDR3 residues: CSASPGQGADTQYF. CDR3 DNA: TGCAGTGCTAGCCCCGGACAGGGGGCAGATACGCAGTATTTT.

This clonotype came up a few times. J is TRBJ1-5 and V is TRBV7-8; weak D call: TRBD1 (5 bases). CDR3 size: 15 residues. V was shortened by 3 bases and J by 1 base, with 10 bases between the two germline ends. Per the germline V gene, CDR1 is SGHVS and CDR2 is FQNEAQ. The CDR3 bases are TGTGCCAGCAGCTTGAGGGGCGGCAGCAATCAGCCCCAGCATTTT. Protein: CASSLRGGSNQPQHF.

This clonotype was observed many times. CDR3 loop: CASSLRDRGREQFF. Written as DNA, the CDR3 is TGTGCCAGCAGTTTAAGGGACAGGGGGCGCGAGCAGTTCTTC. V and J are TRBV12-3 or TRBV12-4 and TRBJ2-1; TRBD1 agrees at 12 bases. Losses at the gene ends were 2 bases for V and 10 bases for J; bases not matched to a gene: 3. CDR3 length: 14 amino acids.

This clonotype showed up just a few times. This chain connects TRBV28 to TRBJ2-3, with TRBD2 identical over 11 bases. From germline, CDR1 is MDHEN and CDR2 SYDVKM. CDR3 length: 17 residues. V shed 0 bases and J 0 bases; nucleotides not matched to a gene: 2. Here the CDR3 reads CASSLWASGRSTDTQYF. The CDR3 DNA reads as TGTGCCAGCAGTTTATGGGCTAGCGGGAGGAGCACAGATACGCAGTATTTT.

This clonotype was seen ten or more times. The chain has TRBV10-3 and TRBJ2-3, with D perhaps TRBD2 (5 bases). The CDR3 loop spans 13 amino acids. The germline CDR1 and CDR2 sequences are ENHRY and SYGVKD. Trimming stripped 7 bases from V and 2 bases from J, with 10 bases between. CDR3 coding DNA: TGTGCCATCACTAGCAGATCCACAGATACGCAGTATTTT. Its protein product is CAITSRSTDTQYF.

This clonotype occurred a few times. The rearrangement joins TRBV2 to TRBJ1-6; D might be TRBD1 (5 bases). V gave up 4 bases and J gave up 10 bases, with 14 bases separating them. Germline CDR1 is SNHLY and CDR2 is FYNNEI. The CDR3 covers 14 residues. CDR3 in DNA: TGTGCCAGCAGTGCCGCGGGGGAGGGATCACCCCTCCACTTT. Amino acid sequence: CASSAAGEGSPLHF.

Here the CDR3 DNA reads TGCAGTGCTAGAGATCAGACAGCCTCTGGAAACACCATATATTTT. Residues: CSARDQTASGNTIYF. The chain carries TRBV20-1 and TRBJ1-3, with D perhaps matching TRBD1 (5 bases). Trimming pared 0 bases from V and 0 bases from J, leaving 9 bases between. CDR3 length: 15 residues. Germline CDR1 is DFQATT and CDR2 is SNEGSKA (reference sequence).

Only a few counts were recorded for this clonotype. In DNA, the CDR3 is TGTGCCAGCAGCCAAGTTTTTCCGAACACCGGGGAGCTGTTTTTT. It is translated as CASSQVFPNTGELFF. The chain combines TRBV4-2 with TRBJ2-2; D remains ambiguous. The CDR3 is 15 residues long. Germline V CDR1 and CDR2: LGHNA, YNFKEQ. Trimming pared 1 base from V and 0 bases from J, leaving 6 bases between.

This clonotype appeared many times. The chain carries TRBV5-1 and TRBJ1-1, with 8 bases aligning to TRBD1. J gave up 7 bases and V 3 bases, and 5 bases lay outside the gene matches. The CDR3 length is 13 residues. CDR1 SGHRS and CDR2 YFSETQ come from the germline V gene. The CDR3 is CASSSGTGGEAFF. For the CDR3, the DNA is TGCGCCAGCAGCTCGGGGACAGGAGGTGAAGCTTTCTTT.

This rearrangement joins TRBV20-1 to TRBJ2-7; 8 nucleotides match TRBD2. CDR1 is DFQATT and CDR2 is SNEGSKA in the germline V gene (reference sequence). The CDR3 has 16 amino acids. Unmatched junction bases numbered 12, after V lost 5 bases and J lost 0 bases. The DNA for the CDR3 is TGCAGTGCTTCCAGAGGAGGTAGCGGGGCCTCCTACGAGCAGTACTTC. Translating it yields CSASRGGSGASYEQYF.

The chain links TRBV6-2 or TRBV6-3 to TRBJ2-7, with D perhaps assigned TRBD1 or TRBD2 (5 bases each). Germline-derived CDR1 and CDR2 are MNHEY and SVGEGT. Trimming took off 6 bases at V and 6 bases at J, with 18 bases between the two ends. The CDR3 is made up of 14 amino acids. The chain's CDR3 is CASSLGTSPSEQYF. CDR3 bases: TGTGCCAGCAGCCTTGGGACCAGCCCCAGCGAGCAGTACTTC.

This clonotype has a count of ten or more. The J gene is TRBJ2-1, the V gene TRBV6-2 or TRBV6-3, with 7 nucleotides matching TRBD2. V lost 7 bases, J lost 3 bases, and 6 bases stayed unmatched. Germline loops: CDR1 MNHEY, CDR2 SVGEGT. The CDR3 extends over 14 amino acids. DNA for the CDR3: TGTGCCAGCAAGACGACGGGAGGCTACAATGAGCAGTTCTTC. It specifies CASKTTGGYNEQFF.

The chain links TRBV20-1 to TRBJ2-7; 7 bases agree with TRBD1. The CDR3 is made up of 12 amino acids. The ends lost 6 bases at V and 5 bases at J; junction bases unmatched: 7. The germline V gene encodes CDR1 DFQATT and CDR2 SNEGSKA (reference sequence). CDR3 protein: CSATGQRDEQYF. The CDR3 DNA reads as TGCAGTGCCACGGGACAGCGAGACGAGCAGTACTTC.

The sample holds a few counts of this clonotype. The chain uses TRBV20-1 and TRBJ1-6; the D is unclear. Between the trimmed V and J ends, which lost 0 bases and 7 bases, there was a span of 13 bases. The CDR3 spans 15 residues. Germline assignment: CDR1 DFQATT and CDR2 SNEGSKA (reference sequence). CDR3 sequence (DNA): TGCAGTGCTAGAGATCCCCCAGGCCTGAATTCACCCCTCCACTTT. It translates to CSARDPPGLNSPLHF.

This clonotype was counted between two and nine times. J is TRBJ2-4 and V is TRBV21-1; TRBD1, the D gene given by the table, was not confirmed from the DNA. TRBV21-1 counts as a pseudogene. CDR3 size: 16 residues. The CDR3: CASSSVPDRAKNIQYF. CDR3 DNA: TGTGCCAGCAGCAGCGTCCCCGACAGGGCCAAAAACATTCAGTACTTC.

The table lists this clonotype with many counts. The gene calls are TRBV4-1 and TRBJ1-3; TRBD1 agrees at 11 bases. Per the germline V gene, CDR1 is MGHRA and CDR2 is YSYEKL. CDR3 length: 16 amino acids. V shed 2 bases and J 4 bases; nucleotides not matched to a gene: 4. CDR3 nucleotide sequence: TGCGCCAGCAGCCAAATGGACAGGGGGCCAGGAAACACCATATATTTT. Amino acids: CASSQMDRGPGNTIYF.

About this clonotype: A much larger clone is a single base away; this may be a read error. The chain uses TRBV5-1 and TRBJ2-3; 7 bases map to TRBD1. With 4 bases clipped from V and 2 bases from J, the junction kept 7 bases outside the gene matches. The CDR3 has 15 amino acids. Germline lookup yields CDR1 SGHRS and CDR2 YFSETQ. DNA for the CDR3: TGCGCCAGCAGCACGGACAGGACCCACACAGATACGCAGTATTTT. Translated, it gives CASSTDRTHTDTQYF.

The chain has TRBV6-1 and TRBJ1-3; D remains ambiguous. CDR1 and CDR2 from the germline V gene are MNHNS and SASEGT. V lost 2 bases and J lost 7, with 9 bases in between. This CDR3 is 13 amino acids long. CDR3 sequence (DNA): TGTGCCAGCAGTGAACATCTTGTTAACACCATATATTTT. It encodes CASSEHLVNTIYF.